The rows below give T cell receptor beta chains drawn from one sample of a study of blood T cell repertoires in COVID-19. Assay used: immunoSEQ multiplex PCR; TCRdb lists only in-frame clones, some missing. The data show over 200,000 clones, 87% seen once. Sequencing was carried out using peripheral blood. The receptors here all came from a woman aged 50 to 60 with acute or convalescent COVID-19. The CDR3 runs from the conserved cysteine through the conserved F or W. The D gene is left open where the match is weak. For some rows the clone size is stated as once, few or many, or as a class when expanded; others skip it.

v_gene	d_gene	j_gene	abundance	CDR3aa	CDR3nt
TRBV7-9	TRBD1	TRBJ1-6	.	CASSVTGNSPLHF	TGTGCCAGCAGCGTGACAGGGAATTCACCCCTCCACTTT
TRBV20-1	.	TRBJ1-5	.	CSAGRNQPQHF	TGCAGTGCTGGCAGAAATCAGCCCCAGCATTTT
TRBV11-2	TRBD1	TRBJ1-5	.	CASSPGTASNQPQHF	TGTGCCAGCAGCCCAGGGACAGCGAGCAATCAGCCCCAGCATTTT
TRBV27	.	TRBJ1-2	.	CASSFRSTGGYTF	TGTGCCAGCAGTTTCCGATCAACAGGGGGCTACACCTTC
TRBV9	.	TRBJ2-1	.	CASSVGVSTWLGVNEQFF	TGTGCCAGCAGCGTAGGTGTTAGTACGTGGCTAGGCGTCAATGAGCAGTTCTTC
TRBV28	.	TRBJ2-3	.	CASNQGSGTDTQYF	TGTGCCAGCAACCAGGGGTCGGGCACAGATACGCAGTATTTT
TRBV11-2	TRBD2	TRBJ2-1	.	CASSLERTSFFLFF	TGTGCCAGCAGCTTAGAAAGGACTAGCTTCTTTCTGTTCTTC
TRBV6-5	.	TRBJ2-2	.	CASRGLYRYTGELFF	TGTGCCAGCAGAGGACTATATCGGTACACCGGGGAGCTGTTTTTT
TRBV7-2	TRBD2	TRBJ2-7	.	CASSAGLAVYEQYF	TGTGCCAGCAGCGCCGGACTAGCGGTCTACGAGCAGTACTTC
TRBV19	TRBD1	TRBJ1-2	.	CASSKDRGNYGYTF	TGTGCCAGTAGTAAGGACAGGGGGAACTATGGCTACACCTTC
TRBV24-1	TRBD1	TRBJ2-1	.	CATSERDSELRNEQFF	TGTGCCACCAGTGAACGGGACAGTGAGCTTCGGAATGAGCAGTTCTTC
TRBV27	.	TRBJ1-1	.	CASSLDWGVNTEAFF	TGTGCCAGCAGTTTAGATTGGGGAGTGAACACTGAAGCTTTCTTT
TRBV28	.	TRBJ2-5	.	CASSFNYQETQYF	TGTGCCAGCAGTTTTAACTATCAAGAGACCCAGTACTTC
TRBV28	TRBD2	TRBJ2-7	.	CASSGTGTGGYEQYF	TGTGCCAGCAGTGGAACCGGGACGGGAGGCTACGAGCAGTACTTC
TRBV15	.	TRBJ1-1	.	CATTRGDNTEAFF	TGTGCCACCACGCGGGGAGATAACACTGAAGCTTTCTTT
TRBV6-6	.	TRBJ2-5	.	CASSAFTGRQETQYF	TGTGCCAGCAGTGCCTTTACAGGGAGACAAGAGACCCAGTACTTC
TRBV29-1	TRBD1	TRBJ2-7	.	CSVGPGQGLSEQYF	TGCAGCGTTGGCCCGGGACAGGGTTTGAGCGAGCAGTACTTC
TRBV3-1/TRBV3-2	TRBD2	TRBJ2-1	.	CASSLSGTMQFF	TGTGCCAGCAGCCTTTCCGGGACTATGCAGTTCTTC
TRBV6-1	.	TRBJ1-5	once	CASSWLTASNQPQHF	TGTGCCAGCAGTTGGTTGACAGCAAGCAATCAGCCCCAGCATTTT
TRBV24-1	.	TRBJ2-5	.	CATSDLQSGGETQYF	TGTGCCACCAGTGATTTGCAGTCAGGCGGGGAGACCCAGTACTTC
TRBV5-4	TRBD1	TRBJ2-1	.	CASSLNQGVRNEQFF	TGTGCCAGCAGCTTGAATCAGGGGGTGAGAAATGAGCAGTTCTTC
TRBV7-9	.	TRBJ2-3	.	CASSLARTATDTQYF	TGTGCCAGCAGCTTAGCGAGGACAGCGACAGATACGCAGTATTTT
TRBV9	.	TRBJ2-3	.	CASSVARGIGTDTQYF	TGTGCCAGCAGCGTAGCGAGGGGGATAGGCACAGATACGCAGTATTTT
TRBV4-2	.	TRBJ2-1	.	CASSQGRAGHNEQFF	TGTGCCAGCAGCCAAGGGAGGGCCGGACACAATGAGCAGTTCTTC
TRBV5-1	.	TRBJ1-6	.	CASRGEFREGSPLHF	TGCGCCAGCAGAGGAGAGTTCAGGGAGGGTTCACCCCTCCACTTT
TRBV11-1	TRBD1	TRBJ1-6	.	CASSPQTGGHSPLHF	TGTGCCAGCAGCCCACAGACAGGGGGGCATTCACCCCTCCACTTT
TRBV9	TRBD2	TRBJ2-5	once	CASSWGGREETQYF	TGTGCCAGCAGTTGGGGAGGGCGGGAAGAGACCCAGTACTTC
TRBV2	.	TRBJ1-2	.	CASRQILLYGYTF	TGTGCCAGCAGACAGATCCTCCTCTATGGCTACACCTTC
TRBV7-9	TRBD2	TRBJ2-2	.	CASSWTSGVPGELFF	TGTGCCAGCAGTTGGACTAGTGGGGTCCCCGGGGAGCTGTTTTTT
TRBV28	TRBD2	TRBJ2-5	.	CASSHLAGALQETQYF	TGTGCCAGCAGCCACCTAGCGGGAGCCCTCCAAGAGACCCAGTACTTC
TRBV18	TRBD2	TRBJ2-7	.	CASSLQRERAYEQYF	TGTGCCAGCTCACTTCAGCGGGAGAGGGCCTACGAGCAGTACTTC
TRBV7-2	.	TRBJ2-3	.	CASSLLTDTQYF	TGTGCCAGCAGCCTCTTGACAGATACGCAGTATTTT
TRBV9	.	TRBJ2-1	.	CASSVGASRGYNEQFF	TGTGCCAGCAGCGTAGGAGCCAGTAGGGGCTACAATGAGCAGTTCTTC
TRBV24-1	TRBD2	TRBJ2-7	.	CATSAASGRAGGYEQYF	TGTGCCACCAGTGCCGCCAGCGGGAGGGCCGGCGGGTACGAGCAGTACTTC
TRBV23-1	TRBD1	TRBJ1-4	.	CASRRKTGNNEKLFF	TGCGCCAGCAGAAGGAAGACAGGGAATAATGAAAAACTGTTTTTT
TRBV3-1/TRBV3-2	TRBD1	TRBJ2-3	.	CASSPGTGGGDTQYF	TGTGCCAGCAGCCCAGGGACAGGGGGCGGAGATACGCAGTATTTT
TRBV5-1	TRBD1	TRBJ1-2	.	CASLPGQGYDGYTF	TGCGCCAGTCTACCGGGACAGGGTTACGATGGCTACACCTTC